A selection of T cell receptor beta chains follows, all from one sample in a study of response to subunit inactivated influenza vaccine. MiXCR, applied by TCRdb to the RT-PCR reads, yields one record per CDR3 protein. Of 700,000 to 900,000 distinct CDR3 sequences listed, over 20% are singletons. The material sequenced was PBMCs from blood, taken less than 6 days after vaccination. These receptor sequences come from a man aged 50-60 years who received an inactivated influenza vaccine. Both conserved end residues are part of each CDR3. A D gene is named only where the DNA matches it firmly. Not every row has a clone size; where given, it reads once, few, many or a size class.

few,TRBD2,TRBV28,TRBJ2-2,CASSPQGLAGPHTGELFF,TGTGCCAGCAGTCCCCAGGGACTAGCGGGGCCTCACACCGGGGAGCTGTTTTTT
many,TRBD1,TRBV5-1,TRBJ1-6,CASSSGQGTPLHF,TGCGCCAGCAGTTCCGGACAGGGGACACCCCTCCACTTT
NA,TRBD1,TRBV12-3/TRBV12-4,TRBJ2-2,CASSWPGQSATGELFF,TGTGCCAGCAGTTGGCCGGGACAGAGTGCCACCGGGGAGCTGTTTTTT
NA,NA,TRBV5-1,TRBJ1-1,CASSLRSQTNTEAFF,TGCGCCAGCAGCTTAAGGTCGCAGACGAACACTGAAGCTTTCTTT
NA,TRBD1,TRBV29-1,TRBJ2-3,CSVSGTGGRTDTQYF,TGCAGCGTCTCCGGGACAGGGGGCCGAACAGATACGCAGTATTTT
few,NA,TRBV29-1,TRBJ1-1,CSVDRRVNTEAFF,TGCAGCGTGGACCGCAGGGTGAACACTGAAGCTTTCTTT
NA,NA,TRBV5-5,TRBJ2-2,CASSLPGFTGELFF,TGTGCCAGCAGCTTGCCCGGGTTCACCGGGGAGCTGTTTTTT
NA,TRBD1,TRBV30,TRBJ2-7,CAWSLRDRTYEQYF,TGTGCCTGGAGCCTCCGGGACAGAACGTACGAGCAGTACTTC
few,NA,TRBV20-1,TRBJ1-5,CSASILGQTNQPQHF,TGCAGTGCTAGCATTCTCGGACAGACAAATCAGCCCCAGCATTTT
NA,NA,TRBV29-1,TRBJ2-1,CSAGQSNEQFF,TGCAGCGCCGGACAGAGCAATGAGCAGTTCTTC
few,TRBD1,TRBV10-3,TRBJ1-4,CAISDGGTGNEKLFF,TGTGCCATCAGTGATGGTGGGACAGGAAATGAAAAACTGTTTTTT
few,TRBD1,TRBV12-3/TRBV12-4,TRBJ1-4,CASSPRGLSEKLFF,TGTGCCAGCAGCCCCAGGGGGCTGAGTGAAAAACTGTTTTTT
few,NA,TRBV7-9,TRBJ2-3,CASSISGPTDTQYF,TGTGCCAGCAGCATAAGCGGCCCCACAGATACGCAGTATTTT
many,NA,TRBV3-1,TRBJ2-1,CASSQGYEQFF,TGTGCCAGCAGCCAGGGTTACGAGCAGTTCTTC
few,NA,TRBV29-1,TRBJ2-3,CSVDGPGAYTDTQYF,TGCAGCGTTGATGGGCCGGGGGCCTACACAGATACGCAGTATTTT
few,NA,TRBV27,TRBJ2-1,CASSSRGSRYNEQFF,TGTGCCAGCAGTTCGAGGGGGTCCCGGTACAATGAGCAGTTCTTC
many,NA,TRBV5-1,TRBJ2-7,CASSLGGRRSYEQYF,TGCGCCAGCAGCTTGGGAGGGCGGAGATCCTACGAGCAGTACTTC
NA,TRBD2,TRBV6-5,TRBJ2-2,CASSYLRGAGELFF,TGTGCCAGCAGTTACCTCCGGGGGGCCGGGGAGCTGTTTTTT
NA,NA,TRBV4-2,TRBJ2-1,CASSPPLLYNEQFF,TGTGCCAGCAGCCCCCCGCTCCTCTACAATGAGCAGTTCTTC
NA,NA,TRBV15,TRBJ2-7,CATSRDRAQIYEQYF,TGTGCCACCAGCAGAGATCGAGCACAGATCTACGAGCAGTACTTC
NA,TRBD1,TRBV29-1,TRBJ2-5,CSVGQVNRGETQYF,TGCAGCGTTGGACAGGTCAACAGGGGGGAGACCCAGTACTTC
NA,TRBD2,TRBV10-3,TRBJ2-3,CAISDLAGSASTDTQYF,TGTGCCATCAGTGACCTAGCGGGATCCGCTAGCACAGATACGCAGTATTTT
few,NA,TRBV20-1,TRBJ2-3,CSADRPGTDTQYF,TGCAGTGCAGATCGTCCAGGGACAGATACGCAGTATTTT
NA,NA,TRBV5-6,TRBJ2-3,CASSSQSGGGRSTDTQYF,TGTGCCAGCAGCTCGCAATCGGGGGGCGGGCGGAGCACAGATACGCAGTATTTT
many,TRBD1,TRBV29-1,TRBJ2-1,CSVRGPSYNEQFF,TGCAGCGTTAGGGGGCCGTCCTACAATGAGCAGTTCTTC
once,NA,TRBV7-2,TRBJ2-1,CASRGGPSSYNEQFF,TGTGCCAGCAGAGGTGGGCCGAGCTCCTACAATGAGCAGTTCTTC
few,NA,TRBV3-1,TRBJ2-3,CASVDGGVADTQYF,TGTGCCAGCGTGGATGGCGGAGTGGCAGATACGCAGTATTTT
NA,NA,TRBV11-2,TRBJ2-3,CASSWSGADTQYF,TGTGCCAGCAGCTGGTCGGGGGCAGATACGCAGTATTTT
few,TRBD1,TRBV6-1,TRBJ1-1,CASSEGPGTGSEAFF,TGTGCCAGCAGTGAAGGGCCCGGGACAGGGTCTGAAGCTTTCTTT
NA,NA,TRBV12-3/TRBV12-4,TRBJ2-7,CASSFMKGPYEQYF,TGTGCCAGCAGTTTTATGAAGGGGCCTTACGAGCAGTACTTC
NA,NA,TRBV12-3/TRBV12-4,TRBJ1-5,CASSSPGGATNQPQHF,TGTGCCAGCAGTTCCCCGGGAGGGGCGACCAATCAGCCCCAGCATTTT
few,TRBD2,TRBV20-1,TRBJ2-4,CSAREGGENIQYF,TGCAGTGCTAGAGAGGGGGGGGAAAACATTCAGTACTTC
few,TRBD2,TRBV4-3,TRBJ2-3,CASSPYSGGTDTQYF,TGCGCCAGCAGCCCCTATAGCGGGGGCACAGATACGCAGTATTTT
NA,TRBD2,TRBV11-3,TRBJ2-5,CASSRNGLAGRETQYF,TGTGCCAGCAGCCGCAACGGACTAGCCGGACGAGAGACCCAGTACTTC
NA,NA,TRBV10-3,TRBJ1-1,CATSAWATNTEAFF,TGTGCCACTTCGGCGTGGGCAACGAACACTGAAGCTTTCTTT
few,TRBD1,TRBV20-1,TRBJ2-7,CSAEDRGTYEQYF,TGCAGTGCTGAAGACAGGGGCACGTACGAGCAGTACTTC
NA,NA,TRBV5-6,TRBJ2-1,CASSKDRVHEQFF,TGTGCCAGCAGCAAGGACAGAGTACATGAGCAGTTCTTC
NA,NA,TRBV7-2,TRBJ2-5,CASSLNSPPETQYF,TGTGCCAGCAGCTTAAATAGCCCCCCGGAGACCCAGTACTTC
NA,NA,TRBV28,TRBJ2-5,CASSFPKLRGRGNQETQYF,TGTGCCAGCAGTTTCCCTAAACTCAGGGGAAGGGGTAACCAAGAGACCCAGTACTTC
NA,TRBD2,TRBV6-2/TRBV6-3,TRBJ2-3,CASSGIAGYTDTQYF,TGTGCCAGCAGTGGTATAGCGGGGTACACAGATACGCAGTATTTT
NA,NA,TRBV5-1,TRBJ2-5,CASSFGASQETQYF,TGCGCCAGCAGCTTTGGGGCTAGTCAAGAGACCCAGTACTTC
NA,TRBD2,TRBV6-1,TRBJ2-7,CASSLFTSEPYEQYF,TGTGCCAGCAGTCTATTTACTAGCGAACCCTACGAGCAGTACTTC
few,NA,TRBV5-1,TRBJ1-3,CASSPEALSGNTIYF,TGCGCCAGCAGCCCTGAAGCGTTATCTGGAAACACCATATATTTT
NA,TRBD1,TRBV5-1,TRBJ2-7,CASSPGQSTYEQYF,TGCGCCAGCAGCCCGGGACAGTCGACCTACGAGCAGTACTTC
NA,NA,TRBV7-2,TRBJ2-7,CASSPQMGGFGEQYF,TGTGCCAGCAGCCCCCAGATGGGGGGTTTCGGCGAGCAGTACTTC
NA,TRBD1,TRBV28,TRBJ2-3,CASSLSPGTGFDAQGPPDTQYF,TGTGCCAGCAGTTTAAGTCCCGGGACAGGGTTTGACGCCCAGGGGCCCCCAGATACGCAGTATTTT
NA,NA,TRBV7-2,TRBJ2-3,CASSLVRGTDTQYF,TGTGCCAGCAGCTTAGTCCGGGGGACAGATACGCAGTATTTT
NA,NA,TRBV6-5,TRBJ2-2,CASSYAGRSNTGELFF,TGTGCCAGCAGTTACGCGGGACGGTCGAACACCGGGGAGCTGTTTTTT